This TCR beta chain was captured in a study of Tregs in tolerant kidney transplant recipients. Study overall: CD4+CD25+CD127- cells came from approximately three-day belatacept mixed lymphocyte reactions, some with 5-day graft donor restimulation. Recipient cells were told from donor cells by antibody staining. General observations from the study: Expanding Tregs on activated donor B cells appeared to best identify donor-specific TCRbeta clones. The small number of patients limits these findings pending further validation.

Details on this clone: Antigen specificity is unknown.

Sequencing used immunoSEQ multiplex PCR; TCRdb keeps in-frame clones, though not all of them. The table lists approximately 30,000 clones, 70% to 85% of them singletons. The CDR3 consists of 11 residues. V was shortened by 6 bases and J by 9 bases, with 14 bases between the two germline ends. The germline V gene has CDR1 DFQATT and CDR2 SNEGSKA (reference sequence). The J gene is TRBJ2-5, the V gene TRBV20-1; D call uncertain. Material: Tregs from blood cultured with allogeneic cells. The source of this sequence is a human donor in good health. In DNA form, the CDR3 reads TGCAGTGCCTACCCCCCCACAGCCCAGTACTTC. It codes for CSAYPPTAQYF.